The rows below give T cell receptor beta chains drawn from one sample of a study of control samples from healthy donors and cancer patients. Assay: immunoSEQ multiplex PCR; the TCRdb copy retains only in-frame clones and omits some. Of 100,000 to 150,000 clones detected, around nine tenths appear once; the ten largest clones hold about 3.2%. The sample comprised blood. The source of these receptors is a man between 50 and 59 years old in good health. Both conserved end residues are part of each CDR3. D genes are given only for firm matches. Only part of the rows carry a size: once, few, many, or a class if the clone is expanded.

once	.	TRBV6-5	TRBJ2-1	CASEVDWRAREQFF	TGTGCCAGCGAAGTTGACTGGCGAGCAAGGGAGCAGTTCTTC
.	TRBD2	TRBV28	TRBJ2-3	CASSLAGVRDTQYF	TGTGCCAGCAGTCTAGCGGGGGTTCGAGATACGCAGTATTTT
.	.	TRBV4-1	TRBJ2-1	CASSPRQATEQFF	TGCGCCAGCAGCCCTCGACAGGCTACTGAGCAGTTCTTC
.	.	TRBV6-1	TRBJ2-7	CASSEHPPPYEQYF	TGTGCCAGCAGTGAACACCCTCCTCCCTACGAGCAGTACTTC
once	.	TRBV3-1/TRBV3-2	TRBJ1-1	CASSQRGIAFF	TGTGCCAGCAGCCAGCGAGGGATAGCTTTCTTT
.	.	TRBV27	TRBJ1-2	CASSPAALYGYTF	TGTGCCAGCAGCCCCGCCGCACTCTATGGCTACACCTTC
.	TRBD1	TRBV7-9	TRBJ1-1	CASSLGGQGIMNTEAFF	TGTGCCAGCAGCTTAGGGGGACAGGGGATAATGAACACTGAAGCTTTCTTT
.	TRBD2	TRBV19	TRBJ2-3	CASSILSGGAGDTQYF	TGTGCCAGTAGTATCCTGAGCGGGGGGGCCGGAGATACGCAGTATTTT
.	TRBD1	TRBV19	TRBJ2-2	CASSIGTGGDLANTGELFF	TGTGCCAGTAGTATTGGTACAGGGGGCGATTTAGCGAACACCGGGGAGCTGTTTTTT
.	.	TRBV12-3/TRBV12-4	TRBJ1-2	CASSPVFGYGYTF	TGTGCCAGCAGCCCCGTTTTCGGGTATGGCTACACCTTC
.	TRBD1	TRBV29-1	TRBJ1-4	CSVSGRQGDLTNEKLFF	TGCAGCGTCTCCGGTAGACAGGGCGATTTGACTAATGAAAAACTGTTTTTT
.	TRBD1	TRBV7-9	TRBJ2-3	CASSSGTGAATQYF	TGTGCCAGCAGCTCCGGGACAGGGGCCGCTACGCAGTATTTT
.	TRBD1	TRBV2	TRBJ2-2	CAIRTGRVGGELFF	TGTGCCATCAGGACAGGGAGAGTTGGTGGGGAGCTGTTTTTT
few	.	TRBV28	TRBJ1-2	CASSLRTFGYTF	TGTGCCAGCAGTTTAAGGACGTTCGGCTACACCTTC
.	.	TRBV7-9	TRBJ2-2	CASRPRGRDTGELFF	TGTGCCAGCAGGCCCCGAGGCAGGGACACCGGGGAGCTGTTTTTT
.	.	TRBV7-2	TRBJ1-4	CASSIRANEKLFF	TGTGCCAGCAGCATCAGGGCTAATGAAAAACTGTTTTTT
.	.	TRBV5-1	TRBJ1-1	CASSLYGGDMNTEAFF	TGCGCCAGCAGCTTGTACGGAGGCGATATGAACACTGAAGCTTTCTTT
.	.	TRBV9	TRBJ2-5	CASSVGQGRETQYF	TGTGCCAGCAGCGTAGGGCAGGGCCGGGAGACCCAGTACTTC
.	.	TRBV19	TRBJ1-2	CASSIGGSTGYTF	TGTGCCAGTAGTATTGGGGGTTCGACCGGCTACACCTTC
.	.	TRBV2	TRBJ2-1	CASQMYNEQFF	TGTGCCAGCCAAATGTACAATGAGCAGTTCTTC
.	TRBD1	TRBV11-3	TRBJ2-5	CASSLFGTGEETQYF	TGTGCCAGCAGCTTATTCGGGACAGGGGAAGAGACCCAGTACTTC
.	.	TRBV3-1/TRBV3-2	TRBJ2-2	CASSPRRTGELFF	TGTGCCAGCAGCCCTCGAAGGACCGGGGAGCTGTTTTTT
.	.	TRBV6-2/TRBV6-3	TRBJ1-1	CASSQGSGRDEAFF	TGTGCCAGCAGTCAAGGGTCAGGCAGAGATGAAGCTTTCTTT
.	TRBD1	TRBV19	TRBJ2-5	CASRPITGAQETQYF	TGTGCCAGTAGGCCTATAACAGGGGCCCAAGAGACCCAGTACTTC
.	TRBD1	TRBV7-9	TRBJ1-5	CASSRKNLDRVVCNQPQHF	TGTGCCAGCAGTCGAAAAAACTTGGACAGGGTGGTTTGCAATCAGCCCCAGCATTTT
.	.	TRBV21-1	TRBJ1-1	CASSKVGRRLRCTEAFF	TGTGCCAGCAGCAAAGTGGGTCGGCGACTAAGGTGCACTGAAGCTTTCTTT
.	.	TRBV7-8	TRBJ2-3	CASTPSSSTDTQYF	TGTGCCAGCACCCCGTCCTCTAGCACAGATACGCAGTATTTT
.	TRBD1	TRBV19	TRBJ2-1	CASSRGGQVSYNEQFF	TGTGCCAGTAGTAGAGGAGGACAGGTCTCCTACAATGAGCAGTTCTTC
.	.	TRBV5-1	TRBJ2-7	CASSLAGDRGEQYF	TGCGCCAGCAGCTTGGCCGGCGACCGAGGCGAGCAGTACTTC
.	.	TRBV6-6	TRBJ1-2	CASSYLKDYGYTF	TGTGCCAGCAGTTATTTGAAAGACTATGGCTACACCTTC
.	.	TRBV18	TRBJ2-3	CASSPGPTDTQYF	TGTGCCAGCTCACCAGGTCCCACAGATACGCAGTATTTT
.	TRBD1	TRBV2	TRBJ1-5	CASSGGQGRFQPQHF	TGTGCCAGCAGTGGCGGACAGGGTAGGTTTCAGCCCCAGCATTTT
.	TRBD2	TRBV3-1/TRBV3-2	TRBJ2-7	CASKGGAGVRGEQYF	TGTGCCAGCAAAGGTGGAGCGGGGGTCCGAGGGGAGCAGTACTTC
once	TRBD2	TRBV10-3	TRBJ2-4	CAISSGTSGGDGIQYF	TGTGCCATCAGTTCGGGGACTAGCGGGGGGGACGGCATTCAGTACTTC
.	TRBD2	TRBV12-5	TRBJ2-3	CASGLGLAGDRTDTQYF	TGTGCTAGTGGTTTGGGACTAGCGGGGGACCGGACAGATACGCAGTATTTT
.	TRBD1	TRBV28	TRBJ2-7	CASSFPGQSYEQYF	TGTGCCAGCAGTTTCCCGGGACAGAGCTACGAGCAGTACTTC
.	TRBD1	TRBV27	TRBJ2-2	CATRDRGLGPGELFF	TGTGCCACCCGGGACAGGGGGCTGGGGCCCGGGGAGCTGTTTTTT
once	.	TRBV12-5	TRBJ2-3	CASGLASVDTQYF	TGTGCTAGTGGTTTGGCCTCAGTAGATACGCAGTATTTT
.	.	TRBV18	TRBJ2-3	CASSPGAGTDTQYF	TGTGCCAGCTCACCGGGAGCGGGCACAGATACGCAGTATTTT
once	.	TRBV20-1	TRBJ2-7	CSASYLTGYEQYF	TGCAGTGCTAGTTATTTAACAGGGTACGAGCAGTACTTC